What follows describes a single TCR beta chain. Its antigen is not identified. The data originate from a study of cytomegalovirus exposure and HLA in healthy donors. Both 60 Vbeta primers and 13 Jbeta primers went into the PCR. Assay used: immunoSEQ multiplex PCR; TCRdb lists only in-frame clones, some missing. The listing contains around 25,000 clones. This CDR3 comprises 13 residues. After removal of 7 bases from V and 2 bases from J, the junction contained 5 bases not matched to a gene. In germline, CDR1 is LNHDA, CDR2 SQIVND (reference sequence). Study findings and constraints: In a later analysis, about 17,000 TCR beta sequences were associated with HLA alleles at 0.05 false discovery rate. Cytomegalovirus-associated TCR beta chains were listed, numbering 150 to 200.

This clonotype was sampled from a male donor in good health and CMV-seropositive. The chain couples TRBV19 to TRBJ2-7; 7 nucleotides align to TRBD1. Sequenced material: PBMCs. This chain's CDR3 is CASKRDSAYEQYF. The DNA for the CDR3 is TGTGCCAGTAAAAGGGACAGTGCCTACGAGCAGTACTTC.